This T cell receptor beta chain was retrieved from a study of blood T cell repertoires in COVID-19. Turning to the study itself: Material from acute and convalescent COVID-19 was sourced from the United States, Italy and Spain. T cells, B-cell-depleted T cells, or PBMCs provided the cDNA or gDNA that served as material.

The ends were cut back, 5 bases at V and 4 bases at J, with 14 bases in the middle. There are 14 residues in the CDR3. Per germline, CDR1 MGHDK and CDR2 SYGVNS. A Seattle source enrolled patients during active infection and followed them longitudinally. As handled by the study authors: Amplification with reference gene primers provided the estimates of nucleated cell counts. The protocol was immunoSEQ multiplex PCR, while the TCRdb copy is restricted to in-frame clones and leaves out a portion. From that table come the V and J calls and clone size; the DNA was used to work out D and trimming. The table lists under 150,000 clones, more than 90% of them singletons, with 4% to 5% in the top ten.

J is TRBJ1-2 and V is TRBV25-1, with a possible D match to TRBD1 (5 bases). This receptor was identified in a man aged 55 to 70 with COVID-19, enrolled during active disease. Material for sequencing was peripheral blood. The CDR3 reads CASSPAQGGYGYTF. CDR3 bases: TGTGCCAGCAGTCCGGCCCAGGGTGGCTATGGCTACACCTTC.